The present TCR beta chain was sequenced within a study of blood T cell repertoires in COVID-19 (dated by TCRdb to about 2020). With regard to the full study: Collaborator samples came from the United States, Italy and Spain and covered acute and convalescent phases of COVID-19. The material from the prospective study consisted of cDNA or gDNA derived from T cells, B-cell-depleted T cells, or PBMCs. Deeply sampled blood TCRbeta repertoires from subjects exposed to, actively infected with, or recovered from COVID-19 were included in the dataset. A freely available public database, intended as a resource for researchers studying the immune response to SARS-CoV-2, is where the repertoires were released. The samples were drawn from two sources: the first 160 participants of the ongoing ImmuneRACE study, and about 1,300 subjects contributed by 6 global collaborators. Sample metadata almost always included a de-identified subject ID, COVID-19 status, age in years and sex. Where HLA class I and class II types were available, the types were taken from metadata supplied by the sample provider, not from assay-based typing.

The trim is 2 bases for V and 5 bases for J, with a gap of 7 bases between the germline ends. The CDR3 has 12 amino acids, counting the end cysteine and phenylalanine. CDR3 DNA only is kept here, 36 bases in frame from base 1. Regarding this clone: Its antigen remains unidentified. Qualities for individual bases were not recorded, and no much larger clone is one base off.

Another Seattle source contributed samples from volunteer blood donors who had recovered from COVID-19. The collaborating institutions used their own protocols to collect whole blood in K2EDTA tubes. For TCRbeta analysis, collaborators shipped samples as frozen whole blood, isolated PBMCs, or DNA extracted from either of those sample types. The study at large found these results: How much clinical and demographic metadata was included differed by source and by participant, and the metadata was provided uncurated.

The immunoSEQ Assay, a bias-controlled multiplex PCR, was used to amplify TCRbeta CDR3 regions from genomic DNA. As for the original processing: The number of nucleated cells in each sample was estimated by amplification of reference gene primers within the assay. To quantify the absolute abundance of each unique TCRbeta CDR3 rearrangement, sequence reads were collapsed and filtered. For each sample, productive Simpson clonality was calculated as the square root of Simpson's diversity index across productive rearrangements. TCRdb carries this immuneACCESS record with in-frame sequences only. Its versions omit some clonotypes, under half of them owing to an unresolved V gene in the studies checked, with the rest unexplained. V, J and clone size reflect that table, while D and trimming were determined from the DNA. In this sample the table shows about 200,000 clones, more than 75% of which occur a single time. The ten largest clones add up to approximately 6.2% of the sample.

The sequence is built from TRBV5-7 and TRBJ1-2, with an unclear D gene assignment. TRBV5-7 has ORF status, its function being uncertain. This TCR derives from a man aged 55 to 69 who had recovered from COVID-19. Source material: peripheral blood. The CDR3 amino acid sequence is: CASSFGEYGYTF. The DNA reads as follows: TGTGCCAGCAGCTTCGGGGAGTATGGCTACACCTTC.